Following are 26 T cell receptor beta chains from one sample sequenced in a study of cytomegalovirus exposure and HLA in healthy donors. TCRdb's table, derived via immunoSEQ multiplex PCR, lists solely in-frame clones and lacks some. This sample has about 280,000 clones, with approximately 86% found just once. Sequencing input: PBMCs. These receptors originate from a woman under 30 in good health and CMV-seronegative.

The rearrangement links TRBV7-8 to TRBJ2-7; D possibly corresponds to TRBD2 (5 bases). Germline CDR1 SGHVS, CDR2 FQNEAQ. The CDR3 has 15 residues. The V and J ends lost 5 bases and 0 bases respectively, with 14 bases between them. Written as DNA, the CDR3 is TGTGCCAGCAGCGACTACAGTGGAATCTCCTACGAGCAGTACTTC. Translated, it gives CASSDYSGISYEQYF.

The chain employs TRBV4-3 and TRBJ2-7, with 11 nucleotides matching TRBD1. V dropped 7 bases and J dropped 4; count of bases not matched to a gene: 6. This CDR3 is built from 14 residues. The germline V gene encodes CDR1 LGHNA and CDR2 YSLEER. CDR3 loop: CASTPGQGAYEQYF. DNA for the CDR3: TGCGCCAGCACTCCCGGACAGGGGGCTTACGAGCAGTACTTC.

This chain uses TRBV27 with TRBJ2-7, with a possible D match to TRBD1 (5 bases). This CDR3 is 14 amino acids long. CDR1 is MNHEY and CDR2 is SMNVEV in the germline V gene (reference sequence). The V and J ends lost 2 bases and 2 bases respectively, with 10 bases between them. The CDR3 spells CASSLQGRPYEQYF. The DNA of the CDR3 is TGTGCCAGCAGTTTACAGGGCCGTCCCTACGAGCAGTACTTC.

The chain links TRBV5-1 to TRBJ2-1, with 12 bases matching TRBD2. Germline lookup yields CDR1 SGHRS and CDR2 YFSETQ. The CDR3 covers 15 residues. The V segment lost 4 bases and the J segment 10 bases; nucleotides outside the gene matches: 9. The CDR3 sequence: CASSPQLAGGREQFF. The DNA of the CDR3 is TGCGCCAGCAGCCCGCAACTAGCGGGGGGCCGGGAGCAGTTCTTC.

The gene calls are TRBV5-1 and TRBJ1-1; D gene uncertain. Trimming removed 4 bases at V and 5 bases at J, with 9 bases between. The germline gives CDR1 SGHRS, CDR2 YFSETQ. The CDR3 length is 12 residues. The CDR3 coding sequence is TGCGCCAGCAGCCCGGGGAGGACTGAAGCTTTCTTT. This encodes CASSPGRTEAFF.

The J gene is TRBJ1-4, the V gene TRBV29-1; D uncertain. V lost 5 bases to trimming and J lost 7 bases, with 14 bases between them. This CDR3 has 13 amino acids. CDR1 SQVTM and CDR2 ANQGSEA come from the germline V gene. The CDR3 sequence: CSVTAFEGEKLFF. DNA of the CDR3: TGCAGCGTTACAGCATTCGAGGGTGAAAAACTGTTTTTT.

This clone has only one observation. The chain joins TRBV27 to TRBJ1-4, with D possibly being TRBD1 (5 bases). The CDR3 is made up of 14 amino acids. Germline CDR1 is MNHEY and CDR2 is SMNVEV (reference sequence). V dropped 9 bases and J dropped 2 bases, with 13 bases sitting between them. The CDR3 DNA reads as TGTGCCAGGGCAGGAGGGGCGACTAATGAAAAACTGTTTTTT. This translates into CARAGGATNEKLFF.

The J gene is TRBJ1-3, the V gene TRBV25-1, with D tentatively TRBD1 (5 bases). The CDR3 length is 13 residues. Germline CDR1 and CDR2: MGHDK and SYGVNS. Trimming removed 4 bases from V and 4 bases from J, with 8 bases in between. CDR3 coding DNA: TGTGCCAGCAGTGTTTACAGGGGAAACACCATATATTTT. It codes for CASSVYRGNTIYF.

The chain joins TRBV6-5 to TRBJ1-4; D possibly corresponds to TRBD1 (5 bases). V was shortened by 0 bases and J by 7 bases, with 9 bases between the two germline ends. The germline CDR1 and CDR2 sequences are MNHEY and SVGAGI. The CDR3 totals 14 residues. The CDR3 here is CASSYSPGREKLFF. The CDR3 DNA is TGTGCCAGCAGTTACTCCCCAGGGCGTGAAAAACTGTTTTTT.

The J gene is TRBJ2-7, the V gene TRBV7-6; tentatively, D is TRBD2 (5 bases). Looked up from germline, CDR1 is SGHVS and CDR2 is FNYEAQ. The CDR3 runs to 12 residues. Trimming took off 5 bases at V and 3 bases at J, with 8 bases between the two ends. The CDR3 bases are TGTGCCAGCAGCCCTGAGGGCTACGAGCAGTACTTC. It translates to CASSPEGYEQYF.

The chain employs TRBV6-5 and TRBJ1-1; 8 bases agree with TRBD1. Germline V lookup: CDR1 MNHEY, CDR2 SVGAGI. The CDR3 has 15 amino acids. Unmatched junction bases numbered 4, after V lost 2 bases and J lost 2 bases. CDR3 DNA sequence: TGTGCCAGCAGTTACGCAGGGGGCCTAAACACTGAAGCTTTCTTT. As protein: CASSYAGGLNTEAFF.

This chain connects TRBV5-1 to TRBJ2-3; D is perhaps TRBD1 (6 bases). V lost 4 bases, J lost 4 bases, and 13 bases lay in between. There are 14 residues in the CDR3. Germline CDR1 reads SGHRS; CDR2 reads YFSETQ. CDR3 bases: TGCGCCAGCAGCCTTGGACAGTTAGCAGATACGCAGTATTTT. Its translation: CASSLGQLADTQYF.

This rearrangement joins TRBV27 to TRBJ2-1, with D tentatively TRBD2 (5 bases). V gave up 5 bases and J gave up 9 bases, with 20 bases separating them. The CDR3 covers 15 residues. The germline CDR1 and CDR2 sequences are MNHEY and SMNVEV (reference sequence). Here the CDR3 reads CASSLGAVTIGEQFF. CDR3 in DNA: TGTGCCAGCAGTCTGGGAGCAGTTACAATTGGTGAGCAGTTCTTC.

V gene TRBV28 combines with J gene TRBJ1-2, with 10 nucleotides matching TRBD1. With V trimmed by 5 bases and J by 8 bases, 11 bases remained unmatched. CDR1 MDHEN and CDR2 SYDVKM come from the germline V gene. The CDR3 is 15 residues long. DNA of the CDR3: TGTGCCAGCAGTCGTCAGACAGGGGGCCCTGGCGGCTACACCTTC. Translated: CASSRQTGGPGGYTF.

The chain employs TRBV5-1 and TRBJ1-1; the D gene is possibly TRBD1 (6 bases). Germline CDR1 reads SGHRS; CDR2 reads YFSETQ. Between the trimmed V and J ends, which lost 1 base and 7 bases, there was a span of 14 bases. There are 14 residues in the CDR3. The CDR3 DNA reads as TGCGCCAGCAGCTTGCAGGACAGAGGTCTTGAAGCTTTCTTT. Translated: CASSLQDRGLEAFF.

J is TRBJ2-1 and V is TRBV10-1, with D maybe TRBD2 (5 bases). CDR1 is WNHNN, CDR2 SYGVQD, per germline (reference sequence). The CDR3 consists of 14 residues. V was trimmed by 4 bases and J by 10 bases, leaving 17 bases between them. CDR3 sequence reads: CASSGTRRFGEQFF. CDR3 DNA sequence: TGCGCCAGCAGTGGAACTAGGAGGTTTGGGGAGCAGTTCTTC.

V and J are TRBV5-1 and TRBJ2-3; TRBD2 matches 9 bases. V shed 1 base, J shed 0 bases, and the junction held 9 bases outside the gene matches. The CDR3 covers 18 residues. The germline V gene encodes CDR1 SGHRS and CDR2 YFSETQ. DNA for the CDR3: TGCGCCAGCAGCTTGAAGAAGACTAGCGGCCCTAGCACAGATACGCAGTATTTT. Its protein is CASSLKKTSGPSTDTQYF.

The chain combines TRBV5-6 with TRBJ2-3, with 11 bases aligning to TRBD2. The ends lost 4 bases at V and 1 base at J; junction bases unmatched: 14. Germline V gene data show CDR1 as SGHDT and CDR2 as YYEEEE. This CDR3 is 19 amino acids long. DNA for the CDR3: TGTGCCAGCAGCCTGCTGGGACTAGCGGTGAAAGCGGGCACAGATACGCAGTATTTT. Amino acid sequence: CASSLLGLAVKAGTDTQYF.

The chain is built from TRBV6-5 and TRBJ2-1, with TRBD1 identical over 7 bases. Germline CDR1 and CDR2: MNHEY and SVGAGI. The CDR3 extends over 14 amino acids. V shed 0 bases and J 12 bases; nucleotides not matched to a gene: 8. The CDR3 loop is CASSYSPGGAGQFF. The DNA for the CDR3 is TGTGCCAGCAGTTACTCTCCAGGGGGAGCAGGGCAGTTCTTC.

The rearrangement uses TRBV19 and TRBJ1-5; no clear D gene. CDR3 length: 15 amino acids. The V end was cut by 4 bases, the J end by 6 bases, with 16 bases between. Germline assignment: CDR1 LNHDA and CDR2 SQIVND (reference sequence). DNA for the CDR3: TGTGCCAGTAGTAGAGGCGGTGGATTTAGTCAGCCCCAGCATTTT. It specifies CASSRGGGFSQPQHF. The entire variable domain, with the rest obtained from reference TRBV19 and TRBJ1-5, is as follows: DGGITQSPKYLFRKEGQNVTLSCEQNLNHDAMYWYRQDPGQGLRLIYYSQIVNDFQKGDIAEGYSVSREKKESFPLTVTSAQKNPTAFYLCASSRGGGFSQPQHFGDGTRLSIL.

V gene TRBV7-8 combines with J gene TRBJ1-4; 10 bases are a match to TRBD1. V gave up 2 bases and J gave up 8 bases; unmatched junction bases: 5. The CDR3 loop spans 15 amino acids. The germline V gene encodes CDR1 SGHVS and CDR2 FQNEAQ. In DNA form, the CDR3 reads TGTGCCAGCAGCTTACCCGGGACAGGGGACGAAAAACTGTTTTTT. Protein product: CASSLPGTGDEKLFF.

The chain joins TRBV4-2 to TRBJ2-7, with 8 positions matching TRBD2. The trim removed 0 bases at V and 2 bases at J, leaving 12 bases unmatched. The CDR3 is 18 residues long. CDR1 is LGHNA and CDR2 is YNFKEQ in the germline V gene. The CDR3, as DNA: TGTGCCAGCAGCCAAGAGATGGCGGGAGGCCCCTGGCCCTACGAGCAGTACTTC. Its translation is CASSQEMAGGPWPYEQYF.

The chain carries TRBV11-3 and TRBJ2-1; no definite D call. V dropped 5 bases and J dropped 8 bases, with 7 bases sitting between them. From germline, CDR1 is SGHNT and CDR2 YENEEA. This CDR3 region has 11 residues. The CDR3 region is CASSLRDEQFF. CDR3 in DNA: TGTGCCAGCAGCCTTCGGGATGAGCAGTTCTTC.

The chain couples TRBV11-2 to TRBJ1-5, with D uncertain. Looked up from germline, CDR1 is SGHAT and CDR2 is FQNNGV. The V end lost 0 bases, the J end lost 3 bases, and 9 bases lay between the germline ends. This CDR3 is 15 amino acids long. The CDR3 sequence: CASSLEFGVNQPQHF. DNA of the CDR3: TGTGCCAGCAGCTTAGAGTTCGGAGTCAATCAGCCCCAGCATTTT.

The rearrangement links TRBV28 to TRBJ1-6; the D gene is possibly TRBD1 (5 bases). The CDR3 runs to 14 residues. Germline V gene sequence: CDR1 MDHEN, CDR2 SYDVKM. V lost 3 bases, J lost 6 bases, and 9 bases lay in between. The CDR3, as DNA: TGTGCCAGCAGTTTGGGGCAGGGTAATTCACCCCTCCACTTT. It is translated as CASSLGQGNSPLHF.

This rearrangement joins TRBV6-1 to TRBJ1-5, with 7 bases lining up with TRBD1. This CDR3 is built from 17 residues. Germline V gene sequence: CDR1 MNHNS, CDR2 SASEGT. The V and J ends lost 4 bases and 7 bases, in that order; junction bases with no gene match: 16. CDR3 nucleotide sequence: TGTGCCAGCAGTGGCTCTACACAGGGGACAAGGCGACAGCCCCAGCATTTT. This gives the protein CASSGSTQGTRRQPQHF.